Following are 28 T cell receptor beta chains from one sample sequenced in a study of blood T cells in healthy people across ages (dated by TCRdb to 2014 to 2015). Libraries were prepared through 5' RACE. The sequencer was an Illumina HiSeq 2500. A second PCR of roughly 7 to 12 cycles was run with a J-beta primer mix and a sample-barcoded 5' primer. TCRdb redid the processing of the public reads, applying fastp at Q25 and MiXCR, and retained in-frame beta chains. Rows with a matching CDR3 protein are joined into one entry that keeps the most common DNA and genes. This sample lists 1.4 million or so distinct CDR3 sequences; 40% to 45% were detected once. The top ten hold approximately 4% of the sample. Sequencing input: blood. The receptor source for this set is a young woman in good health.

This clonotype turned up a few times. The junction and the germline gene differ at one end; a read error may be behind it. Written as DNA, the CDR3 is TGTGCCAGCAGCGAAGTGTATGATGCCAGGGGCGAAGGTCAGCCCCAGCATTTT. The encoded protein is CASSEVYDARGEGQPQHF. The chain has TRBV2 and TRBJ1-5; D is perhaps TRBD1 (6 bases). Germline CDR1 is SNHLY and CDR2 is FYNNEI. This CDR3 has 18 residues.

As to this clonotype: This CDR3 is missing its conserved last phenylalanine or tryptophan, likely due to a read error. This chain links TRBV30 with TRBJ2-7, with 8 positions matching TRBD2. CDR1 and CDR2 (germline): GTSNPN, SVGIG (reference sequence). This CDR3 contains 13 residues. Unmatched junction bases numbered 8, after V lost 5 bases and J lost 5 bases. The CDR3 protein is CAWDLSGTNEQYS. CDR3 bases: TGTGCCTGGGATCTTAGCGGGACAAACGAGCAGTACTCC.

The genes are TRBV24-1 and TRBJ1-5; no firm D call. Trimming left V 5 bases short and J 5 bases short, with 6 bases between. CDR1 and CDR2 from the germline V gene are KGHDR and SFDVKD. The CDR3 sequence is 12 residues long. In nucleotides, the CDR3 is TGTGCCACCAGTGGCCGAGATCAGCCCCAGCATTTT. Protein: CATSGRDQPQHF.

This clonotype was counted between two and nine times. V is TRBV27 and J is TRBJ2-7; D is unclear. In germline, CDR1 is MNHEY, CDR2 SMNVEV (reference sequence). The CDR3 is 15 amino acids. Trimming shortened V by 4 bases and J by 3 bases, and 16 bases separated the two germline ends. CDR3 nucleotide sequence: TGTGCCAGCAGTTCCTCTGGTCTGAAAAACTACGAGCAGTACTTC. The encoded protein is CASSSSGLKNYEQYF.

V is TRBV19 and J is TRBJ1-5, with D possibly matching TRBD1 (6 bases). CDR3 length: 19 amino acids. The V gene lost 4 bases and the J gene lost 1 base, with 23 bases spanning the gap. The germline CDR1 and CDR2 sequences are LNHDA and SQIVND (reference sequence). The CDR3 protein is CASSNRDMEEGESNQPQHF. The CDR3 DNA follows: TGTGCCAGTAGTAATCGGGACATGGAAGAAGGAGAAAGCAATCAGCCCCAGCATTTT.

The chain carries TRBV28 and TRBJ2-3; D gene uncertain. The ends were cut back, 5 bases at V and 7 bases at J, with 7 bases in the middle. Germline loops: CDR1 MDHEN, CDR2 SYDVKM. This CDR3 is 11 amino acids long. DNA of the CDR3: TGTGCCAGCAGTCGGCAAAATACGCAGTATTTT. Amino acids: CASSRQNTQYF.

The genes are TRBV6-5 and TRBJ1-2; maybe TRBD1 (6 bases). V was cut by 7 bases and J by 6 bases, with 12 bases left in between. Looked up from germline, CDR1 is MNHEY and CDR2 is SVGAGI. The CDR3 is made up of 12 amino acids. For the CDR3, the DNA is TGTGCCAGCAACACCCAGGGGAATGGCTACACCTTC. This codes for CASNTQGNGYTF.

The rearrangement links TRBV5-1 to TRBJ1-2; D not resolved. Germline CDR1 is SGHRS and CDR2 is YFSETQ. The CDR3 sequence is 13 residues long. V lost 1 base, J lost 3 bases, and 7 bases lay in between. The DNA of the CDR3 is TGCGCCAGCAGCTTGAACACAGACTATGGCTACACCTTC. Its protein is CASSLNTDYGYTF.

This clonotype was seen more than once but under ten times. V is TRBV7-2 and J is TRBJ2-3; a possible D gene is TRBD2 (5 bases). CDR3 size: 13 residues. Germline CDR1 SGHTA, CDR2 FQGNSA. Trimming took 2 bases from V and 8 from J, leaving 11 bases between them. CDR3 in amino acids: CASSLTAASTQYF. CDR3 bases: TGTGCCAGCAGCTTAACAGCGGCAAGTACGCAGTATTTT.

V gene TRBV20-1 combines with J gene TRBJ2-1, with no clear D. Germline V gene sequence: CDR1 DFQATT, CDR2 SNEGSKA (reference sequence). This CDR3 has 10 amino acids. V was trimmed by 5 bases and J by 6 bases, leaving 5 bases between them. In DNA, the CDR3 is TGCAGTGCTCCAGTCAATGAGCAGTTCTTC. This gives the protein CSAPVNEQFF.

This clonotype has only a few counts. Just one base apart from a much larger clone, this may be a read error. The chain combines TRBV7-2 with TRBJ2-7, with D perhaps TRBD1 or TRBD2 (5 bases each). The V and J ends lost 0 bases and 2 bases respectively, with 8 bases between them. The germline gives CDR1 SGHTA, CDR2 FQGNSA. This CDR3 comprises 14 residues. CDR3 in amino acids: CASSLALGAYEQYF. For the CDR3, the DNA is TGTGCCAGCAGCTTAGCACTGGGGGCCTACGAGCAGTACTTC.

V is TRBV4-2 and J is TRBJ2-1, with 8 bases matching TRBD1. The CDR3 contains 13 residues. The V gene end was trimmed by 4 bases and the J gene end by 10 bases; junction bases not matched to a gene: 6. Germline assignment: CDR1 LGHNA and CDR2 YNFKEQ. CDR3 nucleotide sequence: TGTGCCAGCAGCCCGAGAACAGGGGGAGAGCAGTTCTTC. This translates into CASSPRTGGEQFF.

The CDR3 DNA reads as TGCAGCGTGGGGACTTCTCTGTACCAAGAGACCCAGTACTTC. Protein sequence: CSVGTSLYQETQYF. The chain has TRBV29-1 and TRBJ2-5; D might be TRBD2 (6 bases). The germline CDR1 and CDR2 sequences are SQVTM and ANQGSEA. V shed 6 bases and J shed 0 bases, with 14 bases lying between them. CDR3 size: 14 residues.

There are a few counts of this clonotype. The rearrangement links TRBV29-1 to TRBJ2-1, with 8 nucleotides matching TRBD1. This CDR3 spans 14 amino acids. The germline V gene encodes CDR1 SQVTM and CDR2 ANQGSEA. V shed 7 bases, J shed 7 bases, and the junction held 12 bases outside the gene matches. For the CDR3, the DNA is TGCAGCGCCATCCAGGGGGCCTTGTTGAATGAGCAGTTCTTC. This translates into CSAIQGALLNEQFF.

This clonotype has just a few counts. This rearrangement joins TRBV20-1 to TRBJ2-3, with D unclear. The germline CDR1 and CDR2 sequences are DFQATT and SNEGSKA (reference sequence). V was trimmed by 0 bases and J by 6 bases, leaving 13 bases between them. The CDR3 totals 14 residues. The CDR3 DNA reads TGCAGTGCTAGAGAGGGCTTCCTCGGGGATACGCAGTATTTT. Translated: CSAREGFLGDTQYF.

The chain links TRBV9 to TRBJ1-1; D is possibly TRBD1 (5 bases). This CDR3 contains 14 residues. V was clipped by 3 bases and J by 1 base, with 10 bases between them. CDR1 is SGDLS and CDR2 is YYNGEE in the germline V gene. CDR3 sequence reads: CASSGTGANTEAFF. In DNA form, the CDR3 reads TGTGCCAGCAGCGGAACCGGGGCGAACACTGAAGCTTTCTTT.

This clonotype was counted at least ten times. The V call is TRBV4-3, the J call TRBJ2-7; D is unresolved. Trimming left V 0 bases short and J 1 base short, with 7 bases between. The CDR3 totals 14 residues. From germline, CDR1 is LGHNA and CDR2 YSLEER. In DNA form, the CDR3 reads TGCGCCAGCAGCCAAGACTGGCAGTCCTACGAGCAGTACTTC. It is translated as CASSQDWQSYEQYF.

This clonotype has a handful of counts. The chain recombines TRBV29-1 with TRBJ1-6; 8 bases agree with TRBD1. This CDR3 has 14 residues. Germline CDR1 reads SQVTM; CDR2 reads ANQGSEA. J gave up 7 bases and V 4 bases, and 6 bases lay outside the gene matches. CDR3: CSVAPGGVNSPLHF. The CDR3 DNA sequence: TGCAGCGTTGCTCCAGGGGGCGTGAATTCACCCCTCCACTTT.

V and J are TRBV5-5 and TRBJ1-6; D might be TRBD1 (5 bases). The CDR3 runs 16 residues. The V gene's germline CDR1 is SGHKS and CDR2 YYEKEE (reference sequence). Trimming shortened V by 4 bases and J by 5 bases, and 16 bases separated the two germline ends. The CDR3 region is CASSLQANVDNSPLHF. The CDR3 DNA reads as TGTGCCAGCAGCCTACAGGCTAATGTTGATAATTCACCCCTCCACTTT.

The table lists this clonotype with a few counts. CDR3 in amino acids: CASSPQGPSNEQFF. DNA for the CDR3: TGTGCCAGCTCACCACAGGGGCCTAGCAATGAGCAGTTCTTC. The chain links TRBV18 to TRBJ2-1; TRBD1 might be the D (5 bases). This CDR3 comprises 14 residues. Germline V CDR1 and CDR2: KGHSH, LQKENI. Between the trimmed V and J ends, which lost 1 base and 6 bases, there was a span of 10 bases.

Remarks on this clonotype: A read error may explain this, as a much larger clone is one base away. The chain links TRBV14 to TRBJ2-5, with no clear D. Germline V gene lookup returns CDR1 SGHDN and CDR2 FVKESK. The CDR3 loop spans 14 amino acids. Between the trimmed V and J ends, which lost 2 bases and 11 bases, there was a span of 18 bases. CDR3: CASSQPPPAYEQYF. The CDR3 DNA is TGTGCCAGCAGCCAACCCCCTCCAGCCTATGAGCAGTACTTC.

The rearrangement joins TRBV28 to TRBJ2-5; either TRBD1 or TRBD2 may fit D (6 bases each). The V gene lost 6 bases and the J gene lost 11 bases, with 28 bases spanning the gap. This CDR3 spans 16 amino acids. Germline CDR1 is MDHEN and CDR2 is SYDVKM. CDR3 residues: CASRPWGARTMDVQYF. The CDR3 DNA follows: TGTGCCAGCAGGCCTTGGGGGGCGCGAACCATGGACGTTCAGTACTTC.

The chain carries TRBV5-1 and TRBJ1-1; maybe TRBD1 (6 bases). Germline V gene sequence: CDR1 SGHRS, CDR2 YFSETQ. Trimming shortened V by 3 bases and J by 6 bases, and 12 bases separated the two germline ends. The CDR3 covers 13 residues. The CDR3 DNA follows: TGCGCCAGCAGCTGGAAGGGGGGGGCTGAAGCTTTCTTT. It yields the protein CASSWKGGAEAFF.

This clonotype was found a few times. This chain uses TRBV6-5 with TRBJ1-5, with 7 bases aligning to TRBD1. The V segment lost 6 bases and the J segment 6 bases; nucleotides outside the gene matches: 8. Per germline, CDR1 MNHEY and CDR2 SVGAGI. This CDR3 has 14 amino acids. Here the CDR3 DNA reads TGTGCCAGCAGACGGACAGGTGGTGGTCAGCCCCAGCATTTT. This gives the protein CASRRTGGGQPQHF.

A note on this clonotype: A much larger clone differs by one base, so this may be a read error. For the CDR3, the DNA is TGTACCAGCAGCGTAGACGGGGGTAATACGCAGTATTTT. This sequence encodes CTSSVDGGNTQYF. The rearrangement uses TRBV9 and TRBJ2-3; D may be TRBD2 (6 bases). Germline values: CDR1 SGDLS, CDR2 YYNGEE. This CDR3 is built from 13 residues.

The chain carries TRBV16 and TRBJ1-2, with a weak D call TRBD1 (5 bases). Germline V CDR1 and CDR2: KGHSY, FQNENV. The CDR3 is 11 residues long. The V and J ends lost 0 bases and 13 bases respectively, with 9 bases between them. CDR3 DNA sequence: TGTGCCAGCAGCCAATCCGCCGGGGGCACCTTC. This gives the protein CASSQSAGGTF. Filled out from reference TRBV16 and TRBJ1-2, the complete variable domain reads GEEVAQTPKHLVRGEGQKAKLYCAPIKGHSYVFWYQQVLKNEFKFLISFQNENVFDETGMPKERFSAKCLPNSPCSLEIQATKLEDSAVYFCASSQSAGGTFGSGTRLTVV.

The chain is built from TRBV11-2 and TRBJ1-2, with D tentatively TRBD1 (6 bases). The CDR3 consists of 13 residues. CDR1 is SGHAT, CDR2 FQNNGV, per germline. V shed 3 bases and J shed 8 bases, with 13 bases lying between them. CDR3 region: CASSFWEQGGYTF. In DNA form, the CDR3 reads TGTGCCAGCAGCTTTTGGGAACAGGGCGGCTACACCTTC.

This clonotype showed up just once. The rearrangement uses TRBV27 and TRBJ2-6, with 9 bases matching TRBD1. V lost 6 bases, J lost 2 bases, and 5 bases stayed unmatched. CDR1 is MNHEY and CDR2 is SMNVEV in the germline V gene (reference sequence). This CDR3 is 16 amino acids long. DNA for the CDR3: TGTGCCAGCAGACTCACAGGGGGCGCTGGGGCCAACGTCCTGACTTTC. Residues: CASRLTGGAGANVLTF. Filled out from reference TRBV27 and TRBJ2-6, the complete variable domain reads EAQVTQNPRYLITVTGKKLTVTCSQNMNHEYMSWYRQDPGLGLRQIYYSMNVEVTDKGDVPEGYKVSRKEKRNFPLILESPSPNQTSLYFCASRLTGGAGANVLTFGAGSRLTVL.